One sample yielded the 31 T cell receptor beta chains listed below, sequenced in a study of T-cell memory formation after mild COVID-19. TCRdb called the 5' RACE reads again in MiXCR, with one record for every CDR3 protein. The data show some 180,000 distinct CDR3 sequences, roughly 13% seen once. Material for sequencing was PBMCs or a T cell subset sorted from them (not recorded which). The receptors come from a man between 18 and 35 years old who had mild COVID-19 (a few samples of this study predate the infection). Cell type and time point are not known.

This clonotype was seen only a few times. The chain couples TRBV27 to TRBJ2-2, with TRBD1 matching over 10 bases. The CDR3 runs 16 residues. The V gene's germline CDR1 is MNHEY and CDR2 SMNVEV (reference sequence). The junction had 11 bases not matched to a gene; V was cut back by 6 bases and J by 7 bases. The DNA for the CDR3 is TGTGCCAGCAGCCGACAGACAGGGGGCTGGGTCGGGGAGCTGTTTTTT. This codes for CASSRQTGGWVGELFF.

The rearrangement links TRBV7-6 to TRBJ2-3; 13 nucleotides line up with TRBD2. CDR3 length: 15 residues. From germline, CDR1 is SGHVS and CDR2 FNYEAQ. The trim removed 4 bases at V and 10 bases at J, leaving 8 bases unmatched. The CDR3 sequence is CASSSRTSGGMAQYF. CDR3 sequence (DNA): TGTGCCAGCAGCTCCAGGACTAGCGGGGGAATGGCGCAGTATTTT.

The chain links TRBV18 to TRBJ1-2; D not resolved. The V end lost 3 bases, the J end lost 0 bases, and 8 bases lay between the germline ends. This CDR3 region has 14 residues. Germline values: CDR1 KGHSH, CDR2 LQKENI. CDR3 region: CASSPEQTNYGYTF. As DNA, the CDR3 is TGTGCCAGCTCACCGGAGCAGACTAACTATGGCTACACCTTC.

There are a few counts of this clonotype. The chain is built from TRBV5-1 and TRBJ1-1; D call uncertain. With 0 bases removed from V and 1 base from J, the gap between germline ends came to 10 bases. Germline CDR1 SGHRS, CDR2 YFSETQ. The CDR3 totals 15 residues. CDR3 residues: CASSLESAGNTEAFF. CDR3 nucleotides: TGCGCCAGCAGCTTGGAGTCGGCAGGGAACACTGAAGCTTTCTTT.

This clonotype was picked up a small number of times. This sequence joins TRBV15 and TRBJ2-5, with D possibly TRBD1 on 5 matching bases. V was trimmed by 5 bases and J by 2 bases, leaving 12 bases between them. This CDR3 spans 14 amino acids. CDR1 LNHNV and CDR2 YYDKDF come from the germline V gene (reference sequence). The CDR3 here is CATSSTVLQETQYF. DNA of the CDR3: TGTGCCACCAGCTCGACAGTGCTACAAGAGACCCAGTACTTC.

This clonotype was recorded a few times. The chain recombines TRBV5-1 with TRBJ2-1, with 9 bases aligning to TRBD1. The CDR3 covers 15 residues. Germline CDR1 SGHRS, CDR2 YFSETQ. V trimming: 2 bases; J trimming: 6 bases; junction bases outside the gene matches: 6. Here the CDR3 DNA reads TGCGCCAGCAGCTTTTCCGGACAGGGGATCAATGAGCAGTTCTTC. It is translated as CASSFSGQGINEQFF.

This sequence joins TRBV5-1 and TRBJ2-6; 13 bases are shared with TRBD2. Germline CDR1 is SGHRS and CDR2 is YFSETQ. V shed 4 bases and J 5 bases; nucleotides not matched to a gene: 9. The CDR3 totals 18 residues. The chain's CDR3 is CASSPGTSGAAWANVLTF. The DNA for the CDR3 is TGCGCCAGCAGCCCGGGGACTAGCGGGGCGGCGTGGGCCAACGTCCTGACTTTC.

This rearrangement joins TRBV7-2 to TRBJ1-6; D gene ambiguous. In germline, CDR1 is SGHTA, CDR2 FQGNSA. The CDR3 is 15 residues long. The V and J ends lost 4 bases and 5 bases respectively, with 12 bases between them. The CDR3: CASSSRGANNSPLHF. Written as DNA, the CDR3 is TGTGCCAGCAGCTCGCGGGGTGCAAATAATTCACCCCTCCACTTT.

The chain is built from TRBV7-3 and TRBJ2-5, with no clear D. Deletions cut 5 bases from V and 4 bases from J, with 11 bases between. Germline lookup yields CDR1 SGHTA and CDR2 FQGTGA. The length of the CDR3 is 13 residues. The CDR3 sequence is CASSLGKGETQYF. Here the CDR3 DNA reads TGTGCCAGCAGCCTAGGGAAGGGAGAGACCCAGTACTTC.

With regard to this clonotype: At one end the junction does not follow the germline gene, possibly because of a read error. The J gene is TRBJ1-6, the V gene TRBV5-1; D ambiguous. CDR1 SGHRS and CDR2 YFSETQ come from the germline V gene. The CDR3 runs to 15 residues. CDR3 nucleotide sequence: TGCGTCAGCAAGGTGGTGGGGTCCGATAATTCACCCCTCCACTTT. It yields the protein CVSKVVGSDNSPLHF.

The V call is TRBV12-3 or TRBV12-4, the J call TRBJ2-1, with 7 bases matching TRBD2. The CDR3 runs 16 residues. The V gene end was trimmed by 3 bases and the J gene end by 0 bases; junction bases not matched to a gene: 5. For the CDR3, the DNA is TGTGCCAGCAGTTTCTCTAGCGGAAGCTCCTACAATGAGCAGTTCTTC. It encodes CASSFSSGSSYNEQFF.

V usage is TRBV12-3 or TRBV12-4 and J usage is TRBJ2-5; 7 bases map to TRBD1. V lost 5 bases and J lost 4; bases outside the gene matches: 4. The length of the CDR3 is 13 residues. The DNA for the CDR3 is TGTGCCAGCAGTATCCGGGACAGAGAGACCCAGTACTTC. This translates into CASSIRDRETQYF.

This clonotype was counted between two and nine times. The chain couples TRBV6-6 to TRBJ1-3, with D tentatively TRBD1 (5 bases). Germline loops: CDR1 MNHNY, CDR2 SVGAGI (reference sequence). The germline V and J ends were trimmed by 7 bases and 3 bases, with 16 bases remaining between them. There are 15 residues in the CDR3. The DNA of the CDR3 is TGTGCCAGCACCTCTCAGGACACTTTTGGAAACACCATATATTTT. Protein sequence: CASTSQDTFGNTIYF.

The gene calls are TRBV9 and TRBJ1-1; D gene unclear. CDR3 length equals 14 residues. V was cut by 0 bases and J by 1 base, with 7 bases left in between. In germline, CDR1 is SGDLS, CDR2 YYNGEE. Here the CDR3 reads CASSVGTWNTEAFF. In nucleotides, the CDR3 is TGTGCCAGCAGCGTAGGCACCTGGAACACTGAAGCTTTCTTT.

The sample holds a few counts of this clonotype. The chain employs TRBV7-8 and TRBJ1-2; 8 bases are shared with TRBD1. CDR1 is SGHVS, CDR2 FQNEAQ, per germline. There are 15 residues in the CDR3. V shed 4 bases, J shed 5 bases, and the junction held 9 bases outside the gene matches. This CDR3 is CASSSAGTGHYGYTF. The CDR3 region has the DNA TGTGCCAGCAGCTCCGCCGGGACAGGTCATTATGGCTACACCTTC.

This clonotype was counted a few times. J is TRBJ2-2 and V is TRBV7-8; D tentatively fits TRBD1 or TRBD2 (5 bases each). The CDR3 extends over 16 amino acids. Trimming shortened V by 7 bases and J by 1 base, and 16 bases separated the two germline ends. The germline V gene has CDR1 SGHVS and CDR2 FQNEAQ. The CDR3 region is CASTRSGRRNTGELFF. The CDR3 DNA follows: TGTGCCAGCACCAGATCGGGACGAAGGAACACCGGGGAGCTGTTTTTT. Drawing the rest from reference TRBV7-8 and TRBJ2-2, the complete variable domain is GAGVSQSPRYKVAKRGQDVALRCDPISGHVSLFWYQQALGQGPEFLTYFQNEAQLDKSGLPSDRFFAERPEGSVSTLKIQRTQQEDSAVYLCASTRSGRRNTGELFFGEGSRLTVL.

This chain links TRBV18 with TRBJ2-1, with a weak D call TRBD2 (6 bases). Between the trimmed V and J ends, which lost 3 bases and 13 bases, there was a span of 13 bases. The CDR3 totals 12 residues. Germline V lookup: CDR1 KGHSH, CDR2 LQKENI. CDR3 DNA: TGTGCCAGCTCACCTCAGGAGGGAGGTCAGTTCTTC. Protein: CASSPQEGGQFF.

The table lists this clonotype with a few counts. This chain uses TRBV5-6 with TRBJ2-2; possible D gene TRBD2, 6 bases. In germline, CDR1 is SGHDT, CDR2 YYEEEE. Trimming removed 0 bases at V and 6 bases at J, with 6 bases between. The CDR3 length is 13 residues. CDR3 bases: TGTGCCAGCAGCTTGGCTAGCGCCGGGGAGCTGTTTTTT. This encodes CASSLASAGELFF.

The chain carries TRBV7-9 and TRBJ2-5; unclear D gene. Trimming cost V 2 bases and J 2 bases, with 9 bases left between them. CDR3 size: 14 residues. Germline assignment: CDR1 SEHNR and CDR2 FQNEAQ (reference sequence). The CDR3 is CASSLHGAQETQYF. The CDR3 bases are TGTGCCAGCAGCTTACACGGCGCTCAAGAGACCCAGTACTTC.

The CDR3 DNA is TGTGCCAGCAGCCCCGGGGCCACCCAAGAGACCCAGTACTTC. Translating it yields CASSPGATQETQYF. V and J are TRBV7-9 and TRBJ2-5; D is perhaps TRBD1 or TRBD2 (5 bases each). V was pared by 5 bases and J by 1 base, with 11 bases between. The CDR3 is 14 amino acids. Germline V gives CDR1 SEHNR, CDR2 FQNEAQ (reference sequence). Combining the CDR3 with reference TRBV7-9 and TRBJ2-5 gives the whole variable domain DTGVSQNPRHKITKRGQNVTFRCDPISEHNRLYWYRQTLGQGPEFLTYFQNEAQLEKSRLLSDRFSAERPKGSFSTLEIQRTEQGDSAMYLCASSPGATQETQYFGPGTRLLVL.

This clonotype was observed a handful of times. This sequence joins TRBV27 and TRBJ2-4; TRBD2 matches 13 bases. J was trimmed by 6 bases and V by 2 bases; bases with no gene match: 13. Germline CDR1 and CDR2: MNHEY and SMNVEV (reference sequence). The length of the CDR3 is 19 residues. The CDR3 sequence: CASSLPGGPTSGGLNIQYF. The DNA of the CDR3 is TGTGCCAGCAGTTTACCCGGCGGACCGACTAGCGGGGGGCTAAACATTCAGTACTTC.

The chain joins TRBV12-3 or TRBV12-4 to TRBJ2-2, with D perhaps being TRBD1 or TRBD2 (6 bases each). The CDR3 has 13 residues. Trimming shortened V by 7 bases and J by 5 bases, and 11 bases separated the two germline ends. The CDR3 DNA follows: TGTGCCAGCAAGGGGGGCCGGACCGGGGAGCTGTTTTTT. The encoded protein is CASKGGRTGELFF.

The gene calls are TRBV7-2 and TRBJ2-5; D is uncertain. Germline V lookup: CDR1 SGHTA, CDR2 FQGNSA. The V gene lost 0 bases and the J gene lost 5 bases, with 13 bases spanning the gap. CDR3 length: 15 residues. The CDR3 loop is CASSLALSARETQYF. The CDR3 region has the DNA TGTGCCAGCAGCTTAGCGCTTTCAGCCCGGGAGACCCAGTACTTC.

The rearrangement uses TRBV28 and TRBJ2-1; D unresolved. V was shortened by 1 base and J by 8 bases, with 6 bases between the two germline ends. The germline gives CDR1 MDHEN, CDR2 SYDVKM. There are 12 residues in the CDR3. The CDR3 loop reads CASSLLSHEQFF. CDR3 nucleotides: TGTGCCAGCAGTTTATTGTCGCATGAGCAGTTCTTC.

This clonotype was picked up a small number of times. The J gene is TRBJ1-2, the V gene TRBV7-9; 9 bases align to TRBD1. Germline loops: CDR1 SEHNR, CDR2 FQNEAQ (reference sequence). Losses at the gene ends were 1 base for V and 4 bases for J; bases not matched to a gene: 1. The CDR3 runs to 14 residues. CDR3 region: CASSLEDRGYGYTF. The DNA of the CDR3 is TGTGCCAGCAGCTTAGAGGACAGGGGCTATGGCTACACCTTC.

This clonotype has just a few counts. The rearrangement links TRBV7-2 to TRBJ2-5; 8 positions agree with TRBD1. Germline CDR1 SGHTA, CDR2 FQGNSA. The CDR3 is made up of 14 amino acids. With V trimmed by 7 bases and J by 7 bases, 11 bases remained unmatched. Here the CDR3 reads CASTNDRGAGTQYF. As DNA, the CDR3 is TGTGCCAGCACCAACGACAGGGGCGCGGGGACCCAGTACTTC.

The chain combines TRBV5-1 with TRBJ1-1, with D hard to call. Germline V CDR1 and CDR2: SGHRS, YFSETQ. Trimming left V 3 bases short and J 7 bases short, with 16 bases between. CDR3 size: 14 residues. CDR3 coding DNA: TGCGCCAGCAGCTGGACCTACCGGATTGGTGAAGCTTTCTTT. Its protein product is CASSWTYRIGEAFF.

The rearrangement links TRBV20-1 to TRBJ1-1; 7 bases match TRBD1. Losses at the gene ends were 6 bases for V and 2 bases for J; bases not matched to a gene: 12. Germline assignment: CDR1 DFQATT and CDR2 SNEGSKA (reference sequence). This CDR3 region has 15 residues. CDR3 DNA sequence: TGCAGTGCCAGCACATCCGGGACAGCAAACACTGAAGCTTTCTTT. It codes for CSASTSGTANTEAFF.

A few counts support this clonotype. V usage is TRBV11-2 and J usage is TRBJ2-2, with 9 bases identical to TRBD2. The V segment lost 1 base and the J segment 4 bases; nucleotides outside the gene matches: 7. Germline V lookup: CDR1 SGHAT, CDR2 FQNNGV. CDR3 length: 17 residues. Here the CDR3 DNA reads TGTGCCAGCAGCTTAGCAGTAGCGGGGGTTCGCACCGGGGAGCTGTTTTTT. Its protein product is CASSLAVAGVRTGELFF.

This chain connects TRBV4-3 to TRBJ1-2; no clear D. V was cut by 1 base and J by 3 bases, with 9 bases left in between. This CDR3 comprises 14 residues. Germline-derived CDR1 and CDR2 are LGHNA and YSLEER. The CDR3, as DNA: TGCGCCAGCAGCCAAGGGACGGACGACTATGGCTACACCTTC. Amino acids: CASSQGTDDYGYTF.

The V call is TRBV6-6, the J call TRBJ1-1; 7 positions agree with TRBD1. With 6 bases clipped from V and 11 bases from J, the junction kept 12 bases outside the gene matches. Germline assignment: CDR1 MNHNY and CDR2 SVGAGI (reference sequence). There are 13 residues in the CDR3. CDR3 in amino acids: CASRLEQGPGAFF. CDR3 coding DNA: TGTGCCAGCAGATTAGAACAGGGGCCCGGGGCTTTCTTT.